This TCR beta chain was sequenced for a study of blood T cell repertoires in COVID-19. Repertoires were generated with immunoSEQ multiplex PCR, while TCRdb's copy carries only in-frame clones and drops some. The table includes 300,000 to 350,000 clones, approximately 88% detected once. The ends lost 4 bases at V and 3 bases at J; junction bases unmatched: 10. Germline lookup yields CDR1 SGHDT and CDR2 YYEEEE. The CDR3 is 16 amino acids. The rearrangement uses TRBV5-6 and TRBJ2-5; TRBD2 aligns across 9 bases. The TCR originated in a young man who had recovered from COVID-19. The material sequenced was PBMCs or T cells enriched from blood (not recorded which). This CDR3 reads CASSPLGLAAEETQYF. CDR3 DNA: TGTGCCAGCAGCCCGTTGGGACTAGCCGCTGAAGAGACCCAGTACTTC.